Sequencing of this T cell receptor (beta chain) was carried out in a study of blood T cell repertoires in COVID-19. Study context: T cells, B-cell-depleted T cells, or PBMCs provided the cDNA or gDNA that served as material.

Germline values: CDR1 LGHNT, CDR2 FRNRAP. This CDR3 is 14 amino acids long. V was trimmed by 0 bases and J by 5 bases, leaving 7 bases between them. Original analysis: Nucleated cell number was recorded as an estimate derived from reference gene primer amplification. Using immunoSEQ multiplex PCR, the repertoire was profiled, and TCRdb retains in-frame clones only, with some absent. V and J calls plus clone size are reproduced from that table; the DNA served to infer D and trimming. The sample shows a few hundred thousand clones, 85% to 90% of them seen only once. Participant age was about 18 to 89 years, and participants resided in about two dozen US areas.

This TCR derives from a woman younger than 30 with acute COVID-19. Material for sequencing was PBMCs or T cells enriched from blood (not recorded which). The V gene is TRBV12-5, the J gene TRBJ2-2, with D uncertain. Here the CDR3 DNA reads TGTGCTAGTGGTTTGGTAGAACTTACCGGGGAGCTGTTTTTT. Translating gives CASGLVELTGELFF. The entire variable domain, with the rest obtained from reference TRBV12-5 and TRBJ2-2, is as follows: DARVTQTPRHKVTEMGQEVTMRCQPILGHNTVFWYRQTMMQGLELLAYFRNRAPLDDSGMPKDRFSAEMPDATLATLKIQPSEPRDSAVYFCASGLVELTGELFFGEGSRLTVL.